One sample yielded the 2 T cell receptor beta chains listed below, sequenced in a study of OX40 agonist ivuxolimab in advanced cancers. Profiled with immunoSEQ multiplex PCR; TCRdb holds only in-frame clones, not every one. The table shows 45,000 to 65,000 clones, with about four fifths occurring only once. This material consisted of CD4+ or CD8+ T cells sorted from blood, taken in a trial of the OX40 agonist ivuxolimab. These receptors came from an adult with an advanced solid tumor such as melanoma, head and neck, liver or kidney cancer.

V is TRBV7-9 and J is TRBJ1-1; D may be TRBD1 (6 bases). V lost 5 bases and J 0 bases, leaving 13 bases between the germline ends. Looked up from germline, CDR1 is SEHNR and CDR2 is FQNEAQ (reference sequence). This CDR3 has 15 amino acids. The CDR3 DNA follows: TGTGCCAGCAGCCCATGGGGGGGCCTGAACACTGAAGCTTTCTTT. As protein: CASSPWGGLNTEAFF.

The gene calls are TRBV9 and TRBJ1-1; TRBD1 matches 8 bases. The CDR3 length is 14 residues. The V gene end was trimmed by 0 bases and the J gene end by 4 bases; junction bases not matched to a gene: 2. CDR1 and CDR2 (germline): SGDLS, YYNGEE. CDR3 loop: CASSVDTGGTEAFF. Written as DNA, the CDR3 is TGTGCCAGCAGCGTAGATACAGGGGGCACTGAAGCTTTCTTT. The variable domain in full, completed from reference TRBV9 and TRBJ1-1, reads DSGVTQTPKHLITATGQRVTLRCSPRSGDLSVYWYQQSLDQGLQFLIQYYNGEERAKGNILERFSAQQFPDLHSELNLSSLELGDSALYFCASSVDTGGTEAFFGQGTRLTVV.